This TCR beta chain was sequenced during a study of control samples from healthy donors and cancer patients. The protocol was immunoSEQ multiplex PCR, while the TCRdb copy is restricted to in-frame clones and leaves out a portion. The table has about 150,000 clones, just under 95% seen once. The V end was cut by 1 base, the J end by 11 bases, with 14 bases between. Germline-derived CDR1 and CDR2 are LNHNV and YYDKDF (reference sequence). CDR3 size: 13 residues. The sample comprised blood. The chain uses TRBV15 and TRBJ1-1; TRBD1 is a possible D gene (5 bases). This TCR was sampled from a man between 40 and 49 years old in good health. The CDR3 sequence is CATSRGRQTGAFF. Here the CDR3 DNA reads TGTGCCACCAGCAGAGGGAGACAGACCGGGGCTTTCTTT.